This TCR beta chain was captured in a study of shared clonotypes between healthy human individuals. General study points: Generally, naive subsets (rather than memory subsets) showed larger estimated richness.

A remark on this clone: As yet, its antigen is unknown.

Only in-frame clones appear in the TCRdb table, and some are missing; sequencing was by immunoSEQ multiplex PCR. The profile shows approximately 2,300,000 clones, around 92% of them singletons. Germline CDR1 reads ENHRY; CDR2 reads SYGVKD. The length of the CDR3 is 19 residues. The ends lost 5 bases at V and 0 bases at J; junction bases unmatched: 9. Material: naive CD4+ T cells from PBMCs. The subset was: CD45RA+ positively selected. V is TRBV10-3 and J is TRBJ2-4; TRBD2 matches at 14 bases. The TCR originated in a man aged 18 to 35 in good health. Some clones in this sample may be carry-over from other donors' samples. CDR3 residues: CAISPGLAGGGLAKNIQYF. Here the CDR3 DNA reads TGTGCCATCAGTCCTGGACTAGCGGGAGGTGGGCTAGCCAAAAACATTCAGTACTTC.